This T cell receptor (beta chain) was captured by sequencing in a study of T cell repertoires in cytomegalovirus infection. The wider study: Use of recently identified HLA-C-restricted and well-studied HLA-B-restricted CMV epitopes was part of the study. It was the public TCR beta signatures that indicated both CMV infection and matching HLA type. Study-wide points: Across the ex vivo response, the dominant clonotypes were HLA-C-restricted CMV-specific TCR beta clonotypes. The cumulative frequency of public TCR beta families identified carriers of CMV plus the relevant HLA.

As regards this clonotype: Antigen specificity is unknown.

CDR3 length equals 16 residues. Germline-derived CDR1 and CDR2 are SNHLY and FYNNEI. Trimming took off 4 bases at V and 2 bases at J, with 18 bases between the two ends. TCRdb redid the calling of the reads with MiXCR, one entry per CDR3 protein. The sample includes 830,000 or so distinct CDR3 sequences, 30% to 35% seen only once; the top ten take roughly 12%. The chain is built from TRBV2 and TRBJ2-7, with a weak D call TRBD1 (5 bases). This sample comprised cultured CD8+ T cells from PBMCs, obtained from culture after CMV antigen stimulation. This receptor was taken from a human donor in good health (CMV status not recorded). Some clones in this sample may be carry-over from other donors' samples. The CDR3 DNA sequence: TGTGCCAGCAGTGGAATAGGGGCGGCAAGAACCTACGAGCAGTACTTC. Translated: CASSGIGAARTYEQYF.